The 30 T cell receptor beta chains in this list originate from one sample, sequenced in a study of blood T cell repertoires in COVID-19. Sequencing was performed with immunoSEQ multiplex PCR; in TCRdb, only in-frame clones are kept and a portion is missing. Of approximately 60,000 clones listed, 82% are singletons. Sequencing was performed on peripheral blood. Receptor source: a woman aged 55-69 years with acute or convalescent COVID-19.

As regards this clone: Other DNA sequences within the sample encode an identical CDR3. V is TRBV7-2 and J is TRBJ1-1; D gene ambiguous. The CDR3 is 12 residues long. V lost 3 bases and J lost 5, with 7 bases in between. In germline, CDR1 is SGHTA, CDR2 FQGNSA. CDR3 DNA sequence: TGTGCCAGCAGCTTTGTGAGGACTGAAGCTTTCTTT. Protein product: CASSFVRTEAFF.

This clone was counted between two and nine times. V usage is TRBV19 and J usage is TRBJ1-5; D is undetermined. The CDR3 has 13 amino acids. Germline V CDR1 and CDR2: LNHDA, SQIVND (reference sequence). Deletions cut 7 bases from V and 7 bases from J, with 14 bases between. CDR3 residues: CASTGVGAQPQHF. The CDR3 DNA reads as TGTGCCAGTACTGGGGTGGGAGCGCAGCCCCAGCATTTT.

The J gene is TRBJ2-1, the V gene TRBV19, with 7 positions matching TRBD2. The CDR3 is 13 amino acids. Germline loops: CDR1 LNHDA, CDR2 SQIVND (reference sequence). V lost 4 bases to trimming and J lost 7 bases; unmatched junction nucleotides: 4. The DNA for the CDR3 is TGTGCCAGTAGTAAGAGCGGGGTGAATGAGCAGTTCTTC. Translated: CASSKSGVNEQFF.

Here the CDR3 reads CASSRDREETQYF. The CDR3, as DNA: TGTGCCAGCAGCCGGGACAGGGAAGAGACCCAGTACTTC. The rearrangement joins TRBV2 to TRBJ2-5, with 9 nucleotides matching TRBD1. Unmatched junction bases numbered 2, after V lost 6 bases and J lost 3 bases. From germline, CDR1 is SNHLY and CDR2 FYNNEI. CDR3 length equals 13 residues.

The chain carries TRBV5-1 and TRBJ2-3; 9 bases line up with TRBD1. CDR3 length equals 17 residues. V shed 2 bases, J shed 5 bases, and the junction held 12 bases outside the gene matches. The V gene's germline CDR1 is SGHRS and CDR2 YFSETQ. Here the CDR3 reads CASSFGFGDRAGDTQYF. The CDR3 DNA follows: TGCGCCAGCAGCTTTGGATTTGGGGACAGGGCGGGAGATACGCAGTATTTT.

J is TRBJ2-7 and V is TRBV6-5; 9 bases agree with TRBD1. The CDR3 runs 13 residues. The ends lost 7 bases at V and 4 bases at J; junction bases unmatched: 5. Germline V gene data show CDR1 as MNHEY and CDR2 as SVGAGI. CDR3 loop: CASKGTGSYEQYF. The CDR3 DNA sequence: TGTGCCAGCAAAGGGACAGGGTCTTACGAGCAGTACTTC.

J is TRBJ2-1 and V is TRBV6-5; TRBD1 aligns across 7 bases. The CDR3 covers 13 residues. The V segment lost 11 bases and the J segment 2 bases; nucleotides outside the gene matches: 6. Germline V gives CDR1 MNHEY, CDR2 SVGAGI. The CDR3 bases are TGTGCCTCCGGGACAGAACCCTACAATGAGCAGTTCTTC. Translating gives CASGTEPYNEQFF.

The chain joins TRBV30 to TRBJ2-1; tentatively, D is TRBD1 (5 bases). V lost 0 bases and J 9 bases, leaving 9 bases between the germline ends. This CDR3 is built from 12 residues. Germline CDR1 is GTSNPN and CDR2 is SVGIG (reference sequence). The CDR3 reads CAWSVTGREQFF. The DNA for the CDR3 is TGTGCCTGGAGTGTAACAGGACGTGAGCAGTTCTTC.

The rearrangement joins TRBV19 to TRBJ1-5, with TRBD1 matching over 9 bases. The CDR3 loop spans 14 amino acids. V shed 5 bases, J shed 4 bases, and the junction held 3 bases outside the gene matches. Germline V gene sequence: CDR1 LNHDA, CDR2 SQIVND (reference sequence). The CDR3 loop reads CASSVQGANQPQHF. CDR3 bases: TGTGCCAGTAGTGTACAGGGGGCAAATCAGCCCCAGCATTTT.

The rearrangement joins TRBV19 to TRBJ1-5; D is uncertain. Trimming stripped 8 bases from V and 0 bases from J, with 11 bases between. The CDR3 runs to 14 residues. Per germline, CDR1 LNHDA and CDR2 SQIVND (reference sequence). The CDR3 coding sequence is TGTGCCAGTCGGGAAGTGAATAGCAATCAGCCCCAGCATTTT. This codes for CASREVNSNQPQHF. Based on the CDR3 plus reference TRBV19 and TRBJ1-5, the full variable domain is DGGITQSPKYLFRKEGQNVTLSCEQNLNHDAMYWYRQDPGQGLRLIYYSQIVNDFQKGDIAEGYSVSREKKESFPLTVTSAQKNPTAFYLCASREVNSNQPQHFGDGTRLSIL.

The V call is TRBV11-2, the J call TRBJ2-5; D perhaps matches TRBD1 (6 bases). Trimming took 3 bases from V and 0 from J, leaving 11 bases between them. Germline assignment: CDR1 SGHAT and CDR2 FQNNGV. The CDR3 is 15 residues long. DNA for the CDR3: TGTGCCAGCAGCTTGTCGGGACACCACCAAGAGACCCAGTACTTC. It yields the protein CASSLSGHHQETQYF.

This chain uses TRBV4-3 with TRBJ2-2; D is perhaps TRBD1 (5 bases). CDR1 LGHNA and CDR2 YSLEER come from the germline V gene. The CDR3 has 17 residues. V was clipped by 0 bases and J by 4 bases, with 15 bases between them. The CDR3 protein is CASSQDRQGPVTGELFF. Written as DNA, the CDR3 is TGCGCCAGCAGCCAAGATCGTCAGGGTCCGGTCACCGGGGAGCTGTTTTTT.

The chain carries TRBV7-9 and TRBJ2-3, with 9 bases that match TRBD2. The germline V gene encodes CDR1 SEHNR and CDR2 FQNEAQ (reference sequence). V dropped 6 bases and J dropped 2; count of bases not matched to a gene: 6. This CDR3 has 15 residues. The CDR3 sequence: CASRASGDSTDTQYF. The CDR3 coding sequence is TGTGCCAGCAGAGCTAGCGGGGACTCCACAGATACGCAGTATTTT.

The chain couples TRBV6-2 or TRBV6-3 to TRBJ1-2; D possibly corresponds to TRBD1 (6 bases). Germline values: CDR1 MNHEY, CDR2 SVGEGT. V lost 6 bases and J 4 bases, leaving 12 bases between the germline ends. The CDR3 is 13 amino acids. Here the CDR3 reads CASSSRDTYGYTF. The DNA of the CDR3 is TGTGCCAGCAGCAGCCGGGACACCTATGGCTACACCTTC.

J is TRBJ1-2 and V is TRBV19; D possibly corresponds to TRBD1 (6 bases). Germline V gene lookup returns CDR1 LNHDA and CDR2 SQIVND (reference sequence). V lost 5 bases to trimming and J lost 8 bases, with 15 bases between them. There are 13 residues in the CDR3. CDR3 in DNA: TGTGCCAGTAGTCTGAGGACAGCCCGGGGCTACACCTTC. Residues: CASSLRTARGYTF.

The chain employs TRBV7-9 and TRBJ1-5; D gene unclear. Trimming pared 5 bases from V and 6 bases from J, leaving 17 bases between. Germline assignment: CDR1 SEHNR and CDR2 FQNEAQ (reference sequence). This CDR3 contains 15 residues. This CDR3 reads CASSTDLQGGQPQHF. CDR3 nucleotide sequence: TGTGCCAGCAGCACCGACCTTCAAGGCGGTCAGCCCCAGCATTTT.

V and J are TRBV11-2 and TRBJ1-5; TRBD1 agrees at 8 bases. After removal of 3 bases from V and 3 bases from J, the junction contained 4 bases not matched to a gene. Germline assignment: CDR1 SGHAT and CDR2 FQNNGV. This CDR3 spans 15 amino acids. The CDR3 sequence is CASSLWTGPNQPQHF. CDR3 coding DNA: TGTGCCAGCAGCTTGTGGACAGGGCCCAATCAGCCCCAGCATTTT.

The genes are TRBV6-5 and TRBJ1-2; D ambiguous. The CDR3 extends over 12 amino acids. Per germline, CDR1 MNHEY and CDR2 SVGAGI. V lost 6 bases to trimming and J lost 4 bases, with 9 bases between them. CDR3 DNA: TGTGCCAGCAGCCGACAAGGCTATGGCTACACCTTC. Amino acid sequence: CASSRQGYGYTF.

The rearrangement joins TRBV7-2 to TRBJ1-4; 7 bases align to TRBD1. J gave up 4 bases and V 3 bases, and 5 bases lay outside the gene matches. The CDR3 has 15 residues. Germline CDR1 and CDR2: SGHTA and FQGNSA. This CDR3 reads CASSFMGQLNEKLFF. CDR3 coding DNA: TGTGCCAGCAGCTTTATGGGACAGCTTAATGAAAAACTGTTTTTT. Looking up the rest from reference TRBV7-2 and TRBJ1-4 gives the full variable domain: GAGVSQSPSNKVTEKGKDVELRCDPISGHTALYWYRQSLGQGLEFLIYFQGNSAPDKSGLPSDRFSAERTGGSVSTLTIQRTQQEDSAVYLCASSFMGQLNEKLFFGSGTQLSVL.

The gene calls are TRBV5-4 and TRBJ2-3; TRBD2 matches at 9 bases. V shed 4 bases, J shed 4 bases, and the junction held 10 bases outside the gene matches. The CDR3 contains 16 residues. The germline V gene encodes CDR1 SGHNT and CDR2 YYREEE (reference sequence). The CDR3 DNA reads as TGTGCCAGCAGCGCATACGGCGGGGGGGCCCCAGATACGCAGTATTTT. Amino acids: CASSAYGGGAPDTQYF.

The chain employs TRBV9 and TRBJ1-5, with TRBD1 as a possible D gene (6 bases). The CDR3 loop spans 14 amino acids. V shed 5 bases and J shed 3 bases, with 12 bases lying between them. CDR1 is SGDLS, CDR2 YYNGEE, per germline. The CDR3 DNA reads TGTGCCAGCAGTCGCGGGGGGGCCAATCAGCCCCAGCATTTT. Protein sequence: CASSRGGANQPQHF.

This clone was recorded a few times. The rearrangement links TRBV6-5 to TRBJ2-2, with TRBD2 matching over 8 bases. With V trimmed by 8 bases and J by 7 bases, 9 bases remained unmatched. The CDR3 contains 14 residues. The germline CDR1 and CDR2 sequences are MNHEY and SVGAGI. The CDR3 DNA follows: TGTGCCAGCTTTACGACTAGCGAGGGCGGGGAGCTGTTTTTT. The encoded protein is CASFTTSEGGELFF.

The CDR3 DNA is TGTGCCAGCAGTCGGGACAGGGGAAATTCACCCCTCCACTTT. Its protein product is CASSRDRGNSPLHF. The chain uses TRBV25-1 and TRBJ1-6; 10 bases are a match to TRBD1. In germline, CDR1 is MGHDK, CDR2 SYGVNS. V shed 5 bases and J 7 bases; nucleotides not matched to a gene: 2. The CDR3 runs to 14 residues.

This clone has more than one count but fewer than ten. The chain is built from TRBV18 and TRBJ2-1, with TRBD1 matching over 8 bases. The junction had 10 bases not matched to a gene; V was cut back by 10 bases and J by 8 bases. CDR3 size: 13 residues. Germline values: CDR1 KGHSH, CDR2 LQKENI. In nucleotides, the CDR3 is TGTGCCACCCAGACAGGGGATGTGGATGAGCAGTTCTTC. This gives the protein CATQTGDVDEQFF.

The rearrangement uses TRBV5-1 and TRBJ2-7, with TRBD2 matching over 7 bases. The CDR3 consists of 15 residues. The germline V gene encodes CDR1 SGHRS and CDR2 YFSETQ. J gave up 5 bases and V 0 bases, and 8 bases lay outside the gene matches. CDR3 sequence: CASSLDVGGFDEQYF. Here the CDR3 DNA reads TGCGCCAGCAGCTTGGATGTGGGAGGGTTCGACGAGCAGTACTTC.

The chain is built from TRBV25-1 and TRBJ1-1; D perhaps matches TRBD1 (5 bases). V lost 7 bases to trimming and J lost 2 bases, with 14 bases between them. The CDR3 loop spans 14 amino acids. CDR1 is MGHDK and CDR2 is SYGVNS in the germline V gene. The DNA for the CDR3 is TGTGCCAGCAAAAGAAGGGGCCCCAACACTGAAGCTTTCTTT. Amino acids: CASKRRGPNTEAFF.

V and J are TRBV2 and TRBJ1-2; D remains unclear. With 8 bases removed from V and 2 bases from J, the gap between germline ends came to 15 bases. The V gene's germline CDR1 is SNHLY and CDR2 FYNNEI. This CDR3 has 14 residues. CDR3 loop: CASRGLTENYGYTF. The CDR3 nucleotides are TGTGCCAGCCGGGGTCTGACTGAGAACTATGGCTACACCTTC.

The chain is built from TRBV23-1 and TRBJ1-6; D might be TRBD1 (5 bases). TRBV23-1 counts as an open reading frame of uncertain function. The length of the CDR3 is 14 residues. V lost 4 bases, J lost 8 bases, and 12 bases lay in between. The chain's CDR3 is CASSPRDLDSPLHF. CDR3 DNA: TGCGCCAGCAGTCCCCGGGACTTGGATTCACCCCTCCACTTT.

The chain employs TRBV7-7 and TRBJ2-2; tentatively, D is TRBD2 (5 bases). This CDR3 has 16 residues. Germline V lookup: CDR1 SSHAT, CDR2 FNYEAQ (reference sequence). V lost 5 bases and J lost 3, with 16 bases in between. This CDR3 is CASSDLEGSDTGELFF. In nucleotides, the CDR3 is TGTGCCAGCAGCGACCTCGAGGGCTCGGACACCGGGGAGCTGTTTTTT.

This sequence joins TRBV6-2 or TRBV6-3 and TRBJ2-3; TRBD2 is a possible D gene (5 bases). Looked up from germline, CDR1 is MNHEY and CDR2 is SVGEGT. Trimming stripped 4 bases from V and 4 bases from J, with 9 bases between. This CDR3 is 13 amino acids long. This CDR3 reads CASSSRESDTQYF. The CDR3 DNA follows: TGTGCCAGCAGTTCGAGGGAATCAGATACGCAGTATTTT.